This T cell receptor beta chain was documented in a study of early T cells in non-severe SARS-CoV-2 infection. A single record per CDR3 protein comes from TCRdb applying MiXCR to the 5' RACE reads. Among 80,000 to 100,000 distinct CDR3 sequences listed, more than 9.5% were seen once. The sequence derives from an adult who was a healthcare worker with PCR-confirmed SARS-CoV-2 infection or an uninfected control (not recorded which). The sample in question was whole blood, obtained at baseline.

DNA of the CDR3: TGTGCCAGCACCTCGGGCCGTTCCACCGGGGAGCTGTTTTTT. Its translation is CASTSGRSTGELFF. The rearrangement links TRBV2 to TRBJ2-2; the D is unclear. Trimming took 7 bases from V and 4 from J, leaving 13 bases between them. Germline CDR1 SNHLY, CDR2 FYNNEI. This CDR3 region has 14 residues.